This passage covers 8 T cell receptor beta chains from one sample sequenced in a study of graft-versus-host responses after intestinal transplantation. No antigen has been identified for these receptors. TCRdb keeps only in-frame clones here, not all; method: immunoSEQ multiplex PCR. The sample has fewer than 110,000 clones; more than 85% are singletons. This sample comprised unstimulated CD8+ T cells sorted from spleen or lymph node cells, obtained before intestinal transplant. The source of these receptors is a human donor who received an intestinal transplant.

This clone was counted only a few times. The chain recombines TRBV7-9 with TRBJ1-2, with 8 bases lining up with TRBD1. The V gene end was trimmed by 10 bases and the J gene end by 8 bases; junction bases not matched to a gene: 21. Germline lookup yields CDR1 SEHNR and CDR2 FQNEAQ (reference sequence). There are 16 residues in the CDR3. The CDR3 loop reads CATPGGGQDFLGGYTF. The CDR3 region has the DNA TGTGCCACCCCCGGAGGGGGACAGGATTTTCTCGGGGGCTACACCTTC.

The V and J genes are TRBV19 and TRBJ1-5; no clear D. Germline CDR1 LNHDA, CDR2 SQIVND (reference sequence). This CDR3 has 15 amino acids. Trimming removed 4 bases at V and 0 bases at J, with 10 bases between. The CDR3 is CASSTAIASNQPQHF. The CDR3 region has the DNA TGTGCCAGTAGTACGGCTATCGCTAGCAATCAGCCCCAGCATTTT.

The chain uses TRBV7-8 and TRBJ2-3, with D unresolved. CDR3 length equals 13 residues. The V gene's germline CDR1 is SGHVS and CDR2 FQNEAQ. Trimming cost V 5 bases and J 3 bases, with 9 bases left between them. The CDR3 sequence: CASSLQRTDTQYF. The CDR3, as DNA: TGTGCCAGCAGCCTGCAGAGAACAGATACGCAGTATTTT.

V usage is TRBV6-5 and J usage is TRBJ2-1; D unresolved. V was trimmed by 0 bases and J by 4 bases, leaving 4 bases between them. The germline CDR1 and CDR2 sequences are MNHEY and SVGAGI. The CDR3 totals 13 residues. This CDR3 is CASSYSTYNEQFF. The CDR3 nucleotides are TGTGCCAGCAGTTACTCTACATACAATGAGCAGTTCTTC.

The rearrangement links TRBV5-1 to TRBJ2-2; TRBD2 agrees at 7 bases. The V gene end was trimmed by 3 bases and the J gene end by 0 bases; junction bases not matched to a gene: 11. CDR3 size: 18 residues. Per the germline V gene, CDR1 is SGHRS and CDR2 is YFSETQ. DNA of the CDR3: TGCGCCAGCAGCTCAGGACTAGTGTACCTGTCGAACACCGGGGAGCTGTTTTTT. It yields the protein CASSSGLVYLSNTGELFF.

J is TRBJ2-7 and V is TRBV20-1; the D is unclear. Germline assignment: CDR1 DFQATT and CDR2 SNEGSKA (reference sequence). V was cut by 4 bases and J by 4 bases, with 8 bases left in between. The CDR3 is made up of 11 amino acids. CDR3 DNA: TGCAGTGCTATCATGGGTTACGAGCAGTACTTC. Its translation is CSAIMGYEQYF.

This clone has just a few counts. The genes are TRBV7-8 and TRBJ1-3; no firm D call. Looked up from germline, CDR1 is SGHVS and CDR2 is FQNEAQ. This CDR3 spans 13 amino acids. V lost 1 base and J 8 bases, leaving 9 bases between the germline ends. CDR3 nucleotide sequence: TGTGCCAGCAGCTTAGGGGGTATTGACACCATATATTTT. Its protein product is CASSLGGIDTIYF.

The CDR3 reads CASSELGGLASGELFF. The CDR3 nucleotides are TGTGCCAGCAGTGAATTAGGGGGACTAGCTTCGGGGGAGCTGTTTTTT. This sequence joins TRBV2 and TRBJ2-2; 9 positions agree with TRBD2. CDR1 and CDR2 (germline): SNHLY, FYNNEI. Germline trimming cut 2 bases from V and 8 bases from J; bases unmatched to any gene: 9. The CDR3 has 16 residues.